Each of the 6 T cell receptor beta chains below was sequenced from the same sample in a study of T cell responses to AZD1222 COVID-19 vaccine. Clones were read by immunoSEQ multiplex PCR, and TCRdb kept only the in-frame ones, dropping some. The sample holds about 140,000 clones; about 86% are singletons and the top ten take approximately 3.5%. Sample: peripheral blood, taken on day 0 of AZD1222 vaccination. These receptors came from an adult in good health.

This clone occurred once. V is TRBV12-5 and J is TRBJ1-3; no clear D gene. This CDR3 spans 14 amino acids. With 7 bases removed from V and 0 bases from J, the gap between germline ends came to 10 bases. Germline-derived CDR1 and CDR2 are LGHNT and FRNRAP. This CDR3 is CASALGASGNTIYF. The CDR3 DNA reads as TGTGCTAGTGCCTTGGGAGCCTCTGGAAACACCATATATTTT.

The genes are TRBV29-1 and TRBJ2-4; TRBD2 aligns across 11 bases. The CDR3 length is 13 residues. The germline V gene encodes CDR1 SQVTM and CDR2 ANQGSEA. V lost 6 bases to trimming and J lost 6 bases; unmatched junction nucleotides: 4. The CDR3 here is CSVATSGGNIQYF. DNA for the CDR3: TGCAGCGTCGCCACTAGCGGGGGAAACATTCAGTACTTC. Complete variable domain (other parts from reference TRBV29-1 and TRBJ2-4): SAVISQKPSRDICQRGTSLTIQCQVDSQVTMMFWYRQQPGQSLTLIATANQGSEATYESGFVIDKFPISRPNLTFSTLTVSNMSPEDSSIYLCSVATSGGNIQYFGAGTRLSVL.

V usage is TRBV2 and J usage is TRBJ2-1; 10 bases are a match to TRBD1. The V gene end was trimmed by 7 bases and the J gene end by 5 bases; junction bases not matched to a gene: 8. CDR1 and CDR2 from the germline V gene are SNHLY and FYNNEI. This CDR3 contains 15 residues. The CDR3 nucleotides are TGTGCCAGCATCAACCGGGACAGGGGAGACAATGAGCAGTTCTTC. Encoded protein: CASINRDRGDNEQFF. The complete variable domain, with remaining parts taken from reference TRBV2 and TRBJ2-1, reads EPEVTQTPSHQVTQMGQEVILRCVPISNHLYFYWYRQILGQKVEFLVSFYNNEISEKSEIFDDQFSVERPDGSNFTLKIRSTKLEDSAMYFCASINRDRGDNEQFFGPGTRLTVL.

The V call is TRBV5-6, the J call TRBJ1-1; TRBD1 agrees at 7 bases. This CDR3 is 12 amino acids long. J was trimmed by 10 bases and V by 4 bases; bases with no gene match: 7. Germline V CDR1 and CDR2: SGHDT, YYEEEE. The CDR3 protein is CASSRPGTAAFF. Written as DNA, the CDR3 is TGTGCCAGCAGCCGGCCGGGGACAGCAGCTTTCTTT.

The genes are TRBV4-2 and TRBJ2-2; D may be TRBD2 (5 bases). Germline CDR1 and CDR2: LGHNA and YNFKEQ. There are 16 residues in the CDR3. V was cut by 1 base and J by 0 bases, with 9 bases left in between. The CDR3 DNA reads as TGTGCCAGCAGCCAAGCGAGGGAAACGAACACCGGGGAGCTGTTTTTT. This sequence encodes CASSQARETNTGELFF.

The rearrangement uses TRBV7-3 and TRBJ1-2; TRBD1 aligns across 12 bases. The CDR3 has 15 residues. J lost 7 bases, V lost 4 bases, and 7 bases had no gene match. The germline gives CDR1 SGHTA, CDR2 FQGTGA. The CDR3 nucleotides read TGTGCCAGCAGCTCCACGGGGACAGGGGGCTTTGGCTACACCTTC. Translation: CASSSTGTGGFGYTF.